The 21 T cell receptor beta chains reported below all come from one sample, sequenced in a study of identical twins. Using its own MiXCR run on the 5' RACE reads, TCRdb lists one record per CDR3 protein. The repertoire holds roughly 540,000 distinct CDR3 sequences, with 20% to 25% as singletons. Another study also made use of these data, one on T cells expressing NK-cell markers.

The sequenced sample consisted of CD4+ T cells sorted from blood. The receptors come from a woman between 18 and 29 years old in good health.

The V gene is TRBV7-3, the J gene TRBJ1-6, with unresolved D. The CDR3 length is 13 residues. Per the germline V gene, CDR1 is SGHTA and CDR2 is FQGTGA. The ends were cut back, 0 bases at V and 14 bases at J, with 11 bases in the middle. The CDR3: CASSLTDRGSLHF. The CDR3 DNA follows: TGTGCCAGCAGCTTAACGGACCGGGGATCCCTCCACTTT.

This clonotype was observed at least ten times. The chain's CDR3 is CSVEDGRYGYTF. The DNA of the CDR3 is TGCAGCGTTGAGGACGGACGCTATGGCTACACCTTC. J is TRBJ1-2 and V is TRBV29-1; D gene unclear. This CDR3 contains 12 residues. Germline CDR1 SQVTM, CDR2 ANQGSEA. V gave up 3 bases and J gave up 4 bases, with 9 bases separating them.

CDR3 sequence (DNA): TGTGCCAGCAGTTTGCGAGGGGCGCCGGACATTCAGTACTTC. Translating gives CASSLRGAPDIQYF. This rearrangement joins TRBV5-5 to TRBJ2-4, with D possibly called TRBD1 or TRBD2 (5 bases each). CDR3 length: 14 amino acids. Per germline, CDR1 SGHKS and CDR2 YYEKEE (reference sequence). Between the trimmed V and J ends, which lost 5 bases and 8 bases, there was a span of 17 bases.

The rearrangement joins TRBV13 to TRBJ2-3; the D gene is possibly TRBD2 (6 bases). Germline CDR1 reads PRHDT; CDR2 reads FYEKMQ (reference sequence). The V end was cut by 2 bases, the J end by 0 bases, with 9 bases between. This CDR3 is 15 amino acids long. CDR3 sequence reads: CASSLSRGSTDTQYF. The CDR3, as DNA: TGTGCCAGCAGCTTATCCCGGGGGAGCACAGATACGCAGTATTTT.

The genes are TRBV6-1 and TRBJ2-1; 7 bases align to TRBD2. This CDR3 region has 15 residues. Germline CDR1 reads MNHNS; CDR2 reads SASEGT. Trimming cost V 7 bases and J 0 bases; bases outside gene matches: 6. CDR3 protein: CASKSSGGSYNEQFF. DNA for the CDR3: TGTGCCAGCAAGTCTAGCGGAGGCTCCTACAATGAGCAGTTCTTC.

The chain combines TRBV6-2 or TRBV6-3 with TRBJ2-5; no definite D call. Germline V gene lookup returns CDR1 MNHEY and CDR2 SVGEGT. V dropped 6 bases and J dropped 4 bases, with 18 bases sitting between them. The length of the CDR3 is 15 residues. The CDR3 spells CASRIRRARGETQYF. CDR3 coding DNA: TGTGCCAGCAGGATACGACGGGCCCGTGGAGAGACCCAGTACTTC.

The chain joins TRBV20-1 to TRBJ2-1; D might be TRBD1 or TRBD2, each matching 6 bases. The CDR3 has 15 residues. V lost 6 bases and J 7 bases, leaving 22 bases between the germline ends. Germline V gene lookup returns CDR1 DFQATT and CDR2 SNEGSKA (reference sequence). As DNA, the CDR3 is TGCAGTGCCACTGCCCCCGGGCCGGGGGCGAATGAGCAGTTCTTC. Protein product: CSATAPGPGANEQFF.

This chain joins TRBV6-2 or TRBV6-3 and TRBJ1-5; 7 bases are a match to TRBD1. Germline CDR1 and CDR2: MNHEY and SVGEGT. Trimming took 10 bases from V and 5 from J; bases not matched to a gene: 11. The CDR3 is 14 amino acids. The CDR3 is CAIDLTGRDQPQHF. The CDR3 DNA sequence: TGTGCCATCGACTTGACAGGGCGGGATCAGCCCCAGCATTTT.

This clonotype came up a few times. The chain has TRBV15 and TRBJ1-3; no clear D. V lost 0 bases, J lost 0 bases, and 9 bases lay in between. This CDR3 region has 16 residues. CDR1 is LNHNV, CDR2 YYDKDF, per germline (reference sequence). The CDR3 is CATSRDYPGSGNTIYF. DNA for the CDR3: TGTGCCACCAGCAGAGATTATCCGGGCTCTGGAAACACCATATATTTT.

As DNA, the CDR3 is TGTGCCACCAGTGATCGCGGGGACACCGGGGAGCTGTTTTTT. This sequence encodes CATSDRGDTGELFF. This rearrangement joins TRBV24-1 to TRBJ2-2, with D possibly being TRBD2 (6 bases). The V gene's germline CDR1 is KGHDR and CDR2 SFDVKD. The V and J ends lost 3 bases and 3 bases respectively, with 7 bases between them. CDR3 length: 14 residues.

This clonotype was observed a few times. This CDR3 is CSVQKSANNQPQHF. CDR3 DNA: TGCAGTGTTCAGAAGTCAGCCAATAATCAGCCCCAGCATTTT. The chain carries TRBV20-1 and TRBJ1-5; D ambiguous. The CDR3 has 14 amino acids. The V end was cut by 7 bases, the J end by 4 bases, with 17 bases between. Germline lookup yields CDR1 DFQATT and CDR2 SNEGSKA (reference sequence).

The chain uses TRBV10-3 and TRBJ2-1; TRBD2 is a possible D gene (6 bases). Germline CDR1 ENHRY, CDR2 SYGVKD. The CDR3 sequence is 17 residues long. V was cut by 2 bases and J by 2 bases, with 16 bases left in between. CDR3 bases: TGTGCCATCAGTGAGACCGGACTAACTAACACCTACAATGAGCAGTTCTTC. It translates to CAISETGLTNTYNEQFF.

This clonotype turned up a few times. J is TRBJ2-4 and V is TRBV10-1, with D hard to call. The CDR3 is 13 amino acids. Trimming took off 3 bases at V and 9 bases at J, with 12 bases between the two ends. Germline V gives CDR1 WNHNN, CDR2 SYGVQD (reference sequence). CDR3 protein: CASSEDIDAIQYF. Written as DNA, the CDR3 is TGCGCCAGCAGTGAAGACATCGACGCCATTCAGTACTTC.

This rearrangement joins TRBV29-1 to TRBJ2-3, with 8 bases identical to TRBD2. Germline CDR1 reads SQVTM; CDR2 reads ANQGSEA. The CDR3 is 14 amino acids. V gave up 7 bases and J gave up 4 bases; unmatched junction bases: 10. This CDR3 is CSAIKGRGADTQYF. CDR3 sequence (DNA): TGCAGCGCCATCAAGGGGCGGGGGGCAGATACGCAGTATTTT.

The rearrangement joins TRBV12-3 or TRBV12-4 to TRBJ1-1; 7 bases are shared with TRBD1. The V segment lost 7 bases and the J segment 5 bases; nucleotides outside the gene matches: 10. The CDR3 totals 14 residues. The CDR3 sequence: CASKIGDSGTEAFF. The CDR3, as DNA: TGTGCCAGCAAAATAGGGGACAGTGGTACTGAAGCTTTCTTT.

This clonotype was seen ten or more times. J is TRBJ2-3 and V is TRBV2; D is unclear. Trimming shortened V by 8 bases and J by 0 bases, and 12 bases separated the two germline ends. The germline gives CDR1 SNHLY, CDR2 FYNNEI. The CDR3 is made up of 14 amino acids. As DNA, the CDR3 is TGTGCCAGCGGCCGGACCTCTAGCACAGATACGCAGTATTTT. Its translation is CASGRTSSTDTQYF. Together with reference TRBV2 and TRBJ2-3, the CDR3 gives the full variable domain: EPEVTQTPSHQVTQMGQEVILRCVPISNHLYFYWYRQILGQKVEFLVSFYNNEISEKSEIFDDQFSVERPDGSNFTLKIRSTKLEDSAMYFCASGRTSSTDTQYFGPGTRLTVL.

V and J are TRBV5-8 and TRBJ2-7; D call uncertain. This CDR3 contains 14 residues. Trimming cost V 4 bases and J 0 bases, with 11 bases left between them. CDR1 is SGHTS and CDR2 is YDEGEE in the germline V gene. DNA of the CDR3: TGTGCCAGCAGCCCGGCGGAAATCTCCTACGAGCAGTACTTC. Its protein is CASSPAEISYEQYF.

This clonotype occurred a few times. The chain combines TRBV7-8 with TRBJ2-5; D might be TRBD1 (8 bases). The CDR3 consists of 16 residues. The V gene's germline CDR1 is SGHVS and CDR2 FQNEAQ. Deletions cut 4 bases from V and 5 bases from J, with 20 bases between. CDR3 sequence: CASSWSSGQGGETQYF. The DNA of the CDR3 is TGTGCCAGCAGCTGGTCTAGCGGACAGGGAGGGGAGACCCAGTACTTC. Looking up the rest from reference TRBV7-8 and TRBJ2-5 gives the full variable domain: GAGVSQSPRYKVAKRGQDVALRCDPISGHVSLFWYQQALGQGPEFLTYFQNEAQLDKSGLPSDRFFAERPEGSVSTLKIQRTQQEDSAVYLCASSWSSGQGGETQYFGPGTRLLVL.

The gene calls are TRBV12-3 or TRBV12-4 and TRBJ1-6; no clear D. The CDR3 consists of 11 residues. V lost 8 bases, J lost 7 bases, and 6 bases lay in between. CDR3 amino acids: CASGENSPLHF. The CDR3 nucleotides are TGTGCCAGCGGCGAAAATTCACCCCTCCACTTT.

This chain connects TRBV6-4 to TRBJ1-5, with D unclear. The CDR3 covers 14 residues. V lost 5 bases and J lost 6, with 14 bases in between. The germline gives CDR1 MRHNA, CDR2 SNTAGT. The DNA for the CDR3 is TGTGCCAGCAGTTTACGGGAGGGTGGTCAGCCCCAGCATTTT. It translates to CASSLREGGQPQHF.

This clonotype was observed many times. The chain carries TRBV2 and TRBJ1-6, with D maybe TRBD1 (5 bases). The CDR3 length is 11 residues. V lost 8 bases, J lost 9 bases, and 8 bases lay in between. Germline V gives CDR1 SNHLY, CDR2 FYNNEI. CDR3 DNA sequence: TGTGCCAGCGGGGGGTCTTCACCCCTCCACTTT. Translation: CASGGSSPLHF.